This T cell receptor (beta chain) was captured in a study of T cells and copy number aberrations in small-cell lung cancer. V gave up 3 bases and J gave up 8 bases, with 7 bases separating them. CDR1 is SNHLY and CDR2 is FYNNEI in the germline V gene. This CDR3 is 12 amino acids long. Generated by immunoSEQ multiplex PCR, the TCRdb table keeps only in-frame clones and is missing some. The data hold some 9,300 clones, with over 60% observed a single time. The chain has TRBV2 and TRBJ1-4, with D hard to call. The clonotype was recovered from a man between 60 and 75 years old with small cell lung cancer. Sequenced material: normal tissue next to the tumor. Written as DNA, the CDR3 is TGTGCCAGCAGTGACGTAACAGAAAAACTGTTTTTT. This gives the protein CASSDVTEKLFF.